These 26 T cell receptor beta chains were sequenced from one sample in a study of CD8 T cells in ankylosing spondylitis. Broader study findings: Blood of patients with ankylosing spondylitis appeared to be characterized by a TCR beta motif of eight or nine highly homologous variants.

TCRdb analysed the 5' RACE reads with MiXCR anew, one entry per CDR3 protein. The repertoire consists of 800,000 to 900,000 distinct CDR3 sequences, with about an eighth occurring once and the leading ten covering approximately 0.51%. These receptors have no known antigen. Sequencing was carried out using blood, either unsorted or a sorted T cell fraction (not recorded which). The receptors here all came from a male donor with ankylosing spondylitis.

This clonotype appeared a few times. Its ends do not fully match the called genes, so a read error is possible. The chain has TRBV6-1 and TRBJ2-2, with 11 bases that match TRBD2. CDR3 length: 16 amino acids. Germline V gives CDR1 MNHNS, CDR2 SASEGT. The DNA for the CDR3 is TGTGCCAGCAGCGAAGGGACTAGCGGTAACACCGGGGAGCTGTTTTTT. This gives the protein CASSEGTSGNTGELFF.

This clonotype came up many times. This chain links TRBV20-1 with TRBJ2-1, with TRBD2 matching over 7 bases. Germline CDR1 is DFQATT and CDR2 is SNEGSKA (reference sequence). The junction had 8 bases not matched to a gene; V was cut back by 0 bases and J by 9 bases. The CDR3 has 14 amino acids. CDR3 in DNA: TGCAGTGCTAGAGATAGCGGGTACTACGGTGAGCAGTTCTTC. The encoded protein is CSARDSGYYGEQFF.

This clonotype was seen ten or more times. The chain has TRBV4-3 and TRBJ1-2; 8 bases align to TRBD1. J lost 3 bases, V lost 0 bases, and 9 bases had no gene match. The length of the CDR3 is 17 residues. CDR1 and CDR2 from the germline V gene are LGHNA and YSLEER. DNA of the CDR3: TGCGCCAGCAGCCAAGATCCCTTTGACAGGGGCGACTATGGCTACACCTTC. Translation: CASSQDPFDRGDYGYTF.

In its sample, this clonotype was seen a few times. The chain combines TRBV7-2 with TRBJ2-1, with 8 bases aligning to TRBD2. The V gene end was trimmed by 5 bases and the J gene end by 4 bases; junction bases not matched to a gene: 7. This CDR3 is built from 15 residues. Looked up from germline, CDR1 is SGHTA and CDR2 is FQGNSA. The CDR3, as DNA: TGTGCCAGCAGCCCTACACTAGCGGCGTACAATGAGCAGTTCTTC. Its protein product is CASSPTLAAYNEQFF.

A few counts support this clonotype. The V call is TRBV2, the J call TRBJ2-2; D is perhaps TRBD1 (6 bases). CDR1 and CDR2 from the germline V gene are SNHLY and FYNNEI. This CDR3 has 15 residues. The V end was cut by 7 bases, the J end by 4 bases, with 16 bases between. The CDR3 DNA sequence: TGTGCCAGCATAAAGGACAGCTATGGCACCGGGGAGCTGTTTTTT. This encodes CASIKDSYGTGELFF.

Ten or more counts support this clonotype. CDR3 bases: TGTGCCAGCAGTCCCGGACTAGCGAGCTCCTACAATGAGCAGTTCTTC. Translation: CASSPGLASSYNEQFF. The chain is built from TRBV12-3 or TRBV12-4 and TRBJ2-1; TRBD2 matches at 9 bases. CDR3 length equals 16 residues. V was clipped by 5 bases and J by 0 bases; unmatched bases: 5.

This clonotype has ten or more counts. The genes are TRBV7-8 and TRBJ2-1, with D perhaps TRBD2 (6 bases). V was pared by 6 bases and J by 13 bases, with 19 bases between. Per the germline V gene, CDR1 is SGHVS and CDR2 is FQNEAQ. The CDR3 totals 13 residues. The chain's CDR3 is CASRQGLLREQFF. The CDR3 coding sequence is TGTGCCAGCAGGCAGGGACTCCTTCGTGAACAGTTCTTC. The whole variable domain, filled in from reference TRBV7-8 and TRBJ2-1, reads GAGVSQSPRYKVAKRGQDVALRCDPISGHVSLFWYQQALGQGPEFLTYFQNEAQLDKSGLPSDRFFAERPEGSVSTLKIQRTQQEDSAVYLCASRQGLLREQFFGPGTRLTVL.

This chain joins TRBV7-3 and TRBJ1-2; unclear D gene. The CDR3 spans 14 residues. The V and J ends lost 5 bases and 4 bases respectively, with 14 bases between them. Germline loops: CDR1 SGHTA, CDR2 FQGTGA. The CDR3 DNA reads TGTGCCAGCAGCCCCCGGTCCAGGATCTATGGCTACACCTTC. Residues: CASSPRSRIYGYTF.

In its sample, this clonotype was seen many times. This chain uses TRBV12-3 or TRBV12-4 with TRBJ2-2; unclear D gene. V lost 3 bases, J lost 5 bases, and 16 bases lay in between. The CDR3 extends over 16 amino acids. For the CDR3, the DNA is TGTGCCAGCAGTTTCGGTATCTCGGGCCGAACCGGGGAGCTGTTTTTT. Translated, it gives CASSFGISGRTGELFF.

The chain has TRBV28 and TRBJ2-7; D is uncertain. Germline lookup yields CDR1 MDHEN and CDR2 SYDVKM. The CDR3 is 13 residues long. Trimming cost V 7 bases and J 10 bases, with 20 bases left between them. Written as DNA, the CDR3 is TGTGCCAGCACCCTTTATGCGCAGACTGGTCAGTACTTC. Its protein product is CASTLYAQTGQYF.

The chain has TRBV5-4 and TRBJ1-6, with D possibly matching TRBD1 (5 bases). Looked up from germline, CDR1 is SGHNT and CDR2 is YYREEE (reference sequence). V lost 3 bases and J 7 bases, leaving 14 bases between the germline ends. There are 15 residues in the CDR3. DNA of the CDR3: TGTGCCAGCAGCTCCCGTGGGACCCCGAATTCACCCCTCCACTTT. It codes for CASSSRGTPNSPLHF. Based on the CDR3 plus reference TRBV5-4 and TRBJ1-6, the full variable domain is ETGVTQSPTHLIKTRGQQVTLRCSSQSGHNTVSWYQQALGQGPQFIFQYYREEENGRGNFPPRFSGLQFPNYSSELNVNALELDDSALYLCASSSRGTPNSPLHFGNGTRLTVT.

The chain joins TRBV24-1 to TRBJ1-1; no clear D gene. V gave up 2 bases and J gave up 2 bases, with 5 bases separating them. Germline lookup yields CDR1 KGHDR and CDR2 SFDVKD. The CDR3 has 13 residues. In nucleotides, the CDR3 is TGTGCCACCAGTGATTATGGAAACACTGAAGCTTTCTTT. Its translation is CATSDYGNTEAFF.

This clonotype has a handful of counts. V and J are TRBV7-8 and TRBJ2-1; 12 bases align to TRBD2. With 1 base clipped from V and 7 bases from J, the junction kept 14 bases outside the gene matches. The CDR3 totals 19 residues. Germline CDR1 reads SGHVS; CDR2 reads FQNEAQ. CDR3 residues: CASSLVRGRKTSGRNEQFF. CDR3 nucleotide sequence: TGTGCCAGCAGCTTAGTCAGGGGGCGAAAGACTAGCGGGAGAAATGAGCAGTTCTTC. Using reference TRBV7-8 and TRBJ2-1 for the parts outside the CDR3, the full variable domain is GAGVSQSPRYKVAKRGQDVALRCDPISGHVSLFWYQQALGQGPEFLTYFQNEAQLDKSGLPSDRFFAERPEGSVSTLKIQRTQQEDSAVYLCASSLVRGRKTSGRNEQFFGPGTRLTVL.

The chain combines TRBV7-9 with TRBJ2-7; TRBD1 might be the D (6 bases). There are 14 residues in the CDR3. The V end lost 3 bases, the J end lost 6 bases, and 15 bases lay between the germline ends. Germline CDR1 SEHNR, CDR2 FQNEAQ (reference sequence). The CDR3 protein is CASSLNSGTSEQYF. The CDR3 DNA reads as TGTGCCAGCAGCTTGAATTCCGGGACAAGCGAGCAGTACTTC.

This clonotype was seen many times. The CDR3 DNA sequence: TGTGCCATCAGGACAGGGCGCCGCGAGCAGTACTTC. Translating gives CAIRTGRREQYF. The chain joins TRBV10-3 to TRBJ2-7; 7 positions agree with TRBD1. Per germline, CDR1 ENHRY and CDR2 SYGVKD. CDR3 size: 12 residues. V was pared by 6 bases and J by 6 bases, with 5 bases of the junction left unmatched.

The chain employs TRBV18 and TRBJ2-2; 10 nucleotides agree with TRBD1. Germline CDR1 reads KGHSH; CDR2 reads LQKENI. After removal of 1 base from V and 6 bases from J, the junction contained 8 bases not matched to a gene. The CDR3 is 17 residues long. For the CDR3, the DNA is TGTGCCAGCTCACCACGCGACAGGGGGCGTCTTTCCGGGGAGCTGTTTTTT. This codes for CASSPRDRGRLSGELFF.

The chain uses TRBV4-3 and TRBJ2-3; 9 nucleotides match TRBD2. J was trimmed by 5 bases and V by 0 bases; bases with no gene match: 6. This CDR3 region has 16 residues. Germline CDR1 reads LGHNA; CDR2 reads YSLEER. CDR3 nucleotides: TGCGCCAGCAGCCAAGATGTACTAGCGGGCGGAGATACGCAGTATTTT. Its translation is CASSQDVLAGGDTQYF.

The sample holds a few counts of this clonotype. The gene calls are TRBV4-2 and TRBJ2-1, with TRBD1 as a possible D gene (5 bases). The ends were cut back, 8 bases at V and 2 bases at J, with 13 bases in the middle. The CDR3 is made up of 14 amino acids. CDR1 is LGHNA, CDR2 YNFKEQ, per germline. The CDR3 sequence: CASRQTDAYNEQFF. CDR3 nucleotide sequence: TGTGCCAGCCGACAGACAGACGCCTACAATGAGCAGTTCTTC.

This clonotype came up a few times. The chain couples TRBV6-1 to TRBJ2-5; D is perhaps TRBD1 (5 bases). Germline V gene data show CDR1 as MNHNS and CDR2 as SASEGT. This CDR3 is 13 amino acids long. The CDR3 DNA reads as TGTGCTACAAGCCAGGGCGTGAGAGAGACCCAGTACTTC. It is translated as CATSQGVRETQYF.

There are a few counts of this clonotype. The CDR3 DNA reads as TGTGCCAGCAGCTTTGGGGCGGGGGAGCGCGAGCAGTACTTC. Protein sequence: CASSFGAGEREQYF. The rearrangement links TRBV7-2 to TRBJ2-7, with TRBD2 matching 7 bases. This CDR3 is built from 14 residues. With V trimmed by 3 bases and J by 6 bases, 8 bases remained unmatched. Germline CDR1 SGHTA, CDR2 FQGNSA.

There are many counts of this clonotype. The genes are TRBV7-2 and TRBJ1-1; tentative D call: TRBD1 (5 bases). Germline V gene sequence: CDR1 SGHTA, CDR2 FQGNSA. Between the trimmed V and J ends, which lost 8 bases and 5 bases, there was a span of 18 bases. This CDR3 comprises 14 residues. The CDR3 DNA sequence: TGTGCCAGCGGGGTGCAGGGAGTTGGGACTGAAGCTTTCTTT. It encodes CASGVQGVGTEAFF.

This chain uses TRBV6-2 or TRBV6-3 with TRBJ1-5; possible D gene TRBD1, 5 bases. Between the trimmed V and J ends, which lost 5 bases and 3 bases, there was a span of 11 bases. The germline V gene encodes CDR1 MNHEY and CDR2 SVGEGT. CDR3 length equals 14 residues. The CDR3 region is CASSPGPYNQPQHF. The CDR3 nucleotides read TGTGCCAGCAGTCCGGGGCCTTACAATCAGCCCCAGCATTTT.

CDR3 residues: CASSERRGSPLHF. In nucleotides, the CDR3 is TGTGCCAGCAGCGAACGGCGCGGTTCACCCCTCCACTTT. V gene TRBV7-3 combines with J gene TRBJ1-6; D gene ambiguous. Trimming cost V 5 bases and J 9 bases, with 11 bases left between them. The CDR3 is 13 amino acids. Germline V lookup: CDR1 SGHTA, CDR2 FQGTGA.

This clonotype was seen a few times. The genes are TRBV5-1 and TRBJ2-1; 15 bases agree with TRBD2. With 3 bases clipped from V and 12 bases from J, the junction kept 7 bases outside the gene matches. The CDR3 sequence is 15 residues long. Per germline, CDR1 SGHRS and CDR2 YFSETQ. CDR3 coding DNA: TGCGCCAGCAGCTGGGGACTAGCGGGGGGAGAAGCGCAGTTCTTC. This translates into CASSWGLAGGEAQFF.

This clonotype appeared many times. V and J are TRBV25-1 and TRBJ1-2; D might be TRBD1 (5 bases). This CDR3 spans 16 amino acids. Germline loops: CDR1 MGHDK, CDR2 SYGVNS. Trimming pared 2 bases from V and 1 base from J, leaving 14 bases between. As DNA, the CDR3 is TGTGCCAGCAGTGAAAATCTAGGGACCCTTAACTATGGCTACACCTTC. This sequence encodes CASSENLGTLNYGYTF.

This chain connects TRBV10-3 to TRBJ2-5; 11 bases are a match to TRBD1. The CDR3 is made up of 17 amino acids. Trimming at V came to 4 bases and at J to 3 bases, leaving 10 bases not matched to a gene. The V gene's germline CDR1 is ENHRY and CDR2 SYGVKD. In DNA form, the CDR3 reads TGTGCCATCAGTGGAGCCCCCGGACAGGGGGCTAAAGAGACCCAGTACTTC. The encoded protein is CAISGAPGQGAKETQYF.